This entry is about one T cell receptor beta chain. Its cognate antigen is unknown. Before the COVID-19 pandemic, during about 2011-2019, CD4+ T cells were taken from unexposed donors. CD4+ T cells were isolated from the cells after about nine days of culture. These data come from a study of CD4 T cells in relation to SARS-CoV-2 and coronaviruses. Germline assignment: CDR1 LGHDT and CDR2 YNNKEL (reference sequence). The CDR3 spans 17 residues. V shed 0 bases and J shed 3 bases, with 12 bases lying between them. Sequencing used immunoSEQ multiplex PCR; TCRdb keeps in-frame clones, though not all of them. The sample yields approximately 20,000 clones, less than 85% seen once.

The source material was CD4+ T cells from PBMCs, cultured in vitro. The genes are TRBV3-1 (or the pseudogene TRBV3-2) and TRBJ2-6; the D is unclear. This clonotype was obtained from a human donor in good health. This CDR3 reads CASSQEVGLGGANVLTF. The CDR3 DNA is TGTGCCAGCAGCCAAGAGGTGGGCTTAGGTGGGGCCAACGTCCTGACTTTC.